This T cell receptor beta chain was documented in a study of CD8 T cells in Susac syndrome. Study summary: Clinical remission applied to about 8 sequenced Susac syndrome patients, and five or six had active disease. Study-wide results and limits: In Susac syndrome, CD4+ T cell repertoires lacked any clonal expansion.

Germline V gene lookup returns CDR1 LGHNA and CDR2 YSLEER. The V end lost 1 base, the J end lost 8 bases, and 17 bases lay between the germline ends. This CDR3 is built from 15 residues. Sequencing of TCR beta was performed on blood CD8+ and CD4+ T cells. Remarks on this clonotype: The antigen is not known.

RNA totalling about 0.45 to 1 ug underwent reverse transcription with random hexamers. The CDR3 of TCR beta was amplified by immunoSEQ multiplex PCR across 54 Vbeta and 13 Jbeta. One entry per CDR3 protein, called by TCRdb with MiXCR from the immunoSEQ multiplex PCR reads. There are about 210,000 distinct CDR3 sequences in the sample; 85% to 95% occur only once, and 0.15% to 0.2% lies in the top ten. The sample consisted of CD4+ T cells from PBMCs. The V call is TRBV4-3, the J call TRBJ1-2; D perhaps matches TRBD1 (5 bases). This receptor was taken from a human donor with Susac syndrome. CDR3 sequence (DNA): TGCGCCAGCAGCCAAGTGCCAGGGTCGTTGAGAGGCTACACCTTC. Translating it yields CASSQVPGSLRGYTF.